The sequence of this T cell receptor (beta chain) was determined in a study of shared T cell receptors in the human thymus. V lost 6 bases and J lost 0; bases outside the gene matches: 8. Germline lookup yields CDR1 MDHEN and CDR2 SYDVKM. The CDR3 is 16 residues long. Assay used: immunoSEQ multiplex PCR; TCRdb lists only in-frame clones, some missing. The sample lists about 660,000 clones; roughly 90% were seen once. The same data also contributed to another study, on human thymus T cells. From that report: Healthy Finnish infants undergoing corrective surgery for congenital heart defects were the donors. Resections removed during corrective heart surgery provided the thymus tissue used.

This chain joins TRBV28 and TRBJ2-1, with 7 bases aligning to TRBD2. The sample was thymocytes. This sequence was found in a boy younger than two with a congenital heart defect. CDR3 sequence: CASRTFSGYSYNEQFF. CDR3 bases: TGTGCCAGCAGGACCTTTAGCGGGTACTCCTACAATGAGCAGTTCTTC.